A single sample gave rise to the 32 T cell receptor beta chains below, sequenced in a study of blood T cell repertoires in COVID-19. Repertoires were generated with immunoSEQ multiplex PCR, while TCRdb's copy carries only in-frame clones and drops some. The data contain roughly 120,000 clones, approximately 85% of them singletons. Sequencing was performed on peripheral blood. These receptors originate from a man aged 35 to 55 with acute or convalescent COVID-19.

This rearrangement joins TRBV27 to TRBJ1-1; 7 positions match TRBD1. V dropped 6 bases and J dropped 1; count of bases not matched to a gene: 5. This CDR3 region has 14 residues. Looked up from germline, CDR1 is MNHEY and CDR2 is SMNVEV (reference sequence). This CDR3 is CASSLEGANTEAFF. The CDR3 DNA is TGTGCCAGCAGCCTAGAGGGGGCGAACACTGAAGCTTTCTTT.

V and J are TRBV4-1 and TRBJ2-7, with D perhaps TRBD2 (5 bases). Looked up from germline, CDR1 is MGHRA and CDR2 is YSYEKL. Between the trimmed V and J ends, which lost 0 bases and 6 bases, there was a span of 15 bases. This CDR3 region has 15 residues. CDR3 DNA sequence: TGCGCCAGCAGCCAAGATCTCCGGGATCCGACCGAGCAGTACTTC. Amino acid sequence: CASSQDLRDPTEQYF.

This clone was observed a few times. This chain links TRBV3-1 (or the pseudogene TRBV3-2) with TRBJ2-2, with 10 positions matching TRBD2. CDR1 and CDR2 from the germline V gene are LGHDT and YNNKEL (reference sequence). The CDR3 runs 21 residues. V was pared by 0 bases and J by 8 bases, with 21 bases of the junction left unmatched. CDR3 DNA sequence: TGTGCCAGCAGCCAAGATCTACCGCGCGGGTTAGCGGGGGGCGTGACGGGGGAGCTGTTTTTT. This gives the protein CASSQDLPRGLAGGVTGELFF.

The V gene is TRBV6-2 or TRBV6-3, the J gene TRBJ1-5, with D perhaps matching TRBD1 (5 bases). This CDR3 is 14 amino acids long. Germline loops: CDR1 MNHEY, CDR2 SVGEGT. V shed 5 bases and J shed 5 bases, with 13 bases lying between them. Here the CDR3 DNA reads TGTGCCAGCAGTGTCCGGGGGGGGTATCAGCCCCAGCATTTT. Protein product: CASSVRGGYQPQHF.

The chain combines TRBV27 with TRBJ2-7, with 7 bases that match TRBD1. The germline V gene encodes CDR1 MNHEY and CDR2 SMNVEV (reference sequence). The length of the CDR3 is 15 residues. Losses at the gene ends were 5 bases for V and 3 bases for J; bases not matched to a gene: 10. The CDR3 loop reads CASSTGVGLDYEQYF. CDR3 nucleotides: TGTGCCAGCAGTACAGGGGTTGGGTTGGACTACGAGCAGTACTTC.

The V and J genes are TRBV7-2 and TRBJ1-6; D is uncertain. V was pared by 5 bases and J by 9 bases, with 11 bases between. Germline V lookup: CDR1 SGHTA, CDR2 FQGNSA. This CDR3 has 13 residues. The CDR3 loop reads CASSPSEGSPLHF. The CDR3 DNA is TGTGCCAGCAGCCCTTCGGAGGGTTCACCCCTCCACTTT.

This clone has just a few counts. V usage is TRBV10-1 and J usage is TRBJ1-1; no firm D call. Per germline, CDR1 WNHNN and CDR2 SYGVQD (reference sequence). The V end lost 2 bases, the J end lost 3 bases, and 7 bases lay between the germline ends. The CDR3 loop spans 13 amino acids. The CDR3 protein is CASSEDQDTEAFF. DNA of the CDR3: TGCGCCAGCAGTGAGGATCAGGACACTGAAGCTTTCTTT.

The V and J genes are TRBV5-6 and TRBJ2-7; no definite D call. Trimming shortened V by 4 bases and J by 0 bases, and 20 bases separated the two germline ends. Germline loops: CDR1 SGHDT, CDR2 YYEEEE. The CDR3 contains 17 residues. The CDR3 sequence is CASSTPRYEVSSYEQYF. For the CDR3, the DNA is TGTGCCAGCAGCACACCCCGGTACGAGGTCAGCTCCTACGAGCAGTACTTC.

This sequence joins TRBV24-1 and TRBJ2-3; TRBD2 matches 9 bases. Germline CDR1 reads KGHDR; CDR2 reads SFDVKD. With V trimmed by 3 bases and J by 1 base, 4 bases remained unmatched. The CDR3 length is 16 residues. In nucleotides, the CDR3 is TGTGCCACCAGTGATGGAGTAGCGGGGGGCACAGATACGCAGTATTTT. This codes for CATSDGVAGGTDTQYF.

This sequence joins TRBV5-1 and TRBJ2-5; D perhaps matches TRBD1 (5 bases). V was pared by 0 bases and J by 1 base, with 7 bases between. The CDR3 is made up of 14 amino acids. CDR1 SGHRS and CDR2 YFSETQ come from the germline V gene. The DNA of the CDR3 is TGCGCCAGCAGCTTGGTGACAGCCCAAGAGACCCAGTACTTC. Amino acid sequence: CASSLVTAQETQYF.

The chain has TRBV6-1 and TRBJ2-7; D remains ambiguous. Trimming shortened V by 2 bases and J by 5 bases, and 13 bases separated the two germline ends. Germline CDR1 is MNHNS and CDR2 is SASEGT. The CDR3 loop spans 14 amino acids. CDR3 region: CASSERSKRDEQYF. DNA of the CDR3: TGTGCCAGCAGTGAAAGGTCCAAACGGGACGAGCAGTACTTC.

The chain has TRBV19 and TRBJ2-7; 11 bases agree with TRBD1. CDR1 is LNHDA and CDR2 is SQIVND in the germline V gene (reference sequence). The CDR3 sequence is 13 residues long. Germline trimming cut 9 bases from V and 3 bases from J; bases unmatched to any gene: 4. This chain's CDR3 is CASRDRGSYEQYF. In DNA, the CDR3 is TGTGCCAGCAGGGACAGGGGGAGCTACGAGCAGTACTTC.

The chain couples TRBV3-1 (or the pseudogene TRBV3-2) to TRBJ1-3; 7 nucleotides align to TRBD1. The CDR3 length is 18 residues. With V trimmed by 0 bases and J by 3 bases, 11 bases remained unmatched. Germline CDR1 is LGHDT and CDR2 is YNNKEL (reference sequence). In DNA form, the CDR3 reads TGTGCCAGCAGCCAAGAAAGGCGGCCCTACAGGGGTGGAAACACCATATATTTT. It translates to CASSQERRPYRGGNTIYF.

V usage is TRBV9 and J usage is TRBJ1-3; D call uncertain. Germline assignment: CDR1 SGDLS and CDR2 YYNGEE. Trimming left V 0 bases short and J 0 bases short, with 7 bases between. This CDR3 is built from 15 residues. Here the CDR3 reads CASSVGASSGNTIYF. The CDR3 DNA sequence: TGTGCCAGCAGCGTAGGTGCGAGCTCTGGAAACACCATATATTTT.

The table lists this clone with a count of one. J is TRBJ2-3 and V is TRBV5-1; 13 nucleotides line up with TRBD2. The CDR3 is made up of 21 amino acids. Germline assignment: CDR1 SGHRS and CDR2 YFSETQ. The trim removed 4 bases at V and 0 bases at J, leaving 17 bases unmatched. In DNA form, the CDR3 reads TGCGCCAGCAGCCCAGGGAGGGGACTAGCGGGGTTTCAACCTAGCACAGATACGCAGTATTTT. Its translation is CASSPGRGLAGFQPSTDTQYF.

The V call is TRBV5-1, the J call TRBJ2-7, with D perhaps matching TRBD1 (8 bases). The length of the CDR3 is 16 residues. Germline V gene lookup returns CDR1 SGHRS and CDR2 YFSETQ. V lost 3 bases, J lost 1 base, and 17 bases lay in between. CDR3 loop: CASSSGGQGGSYEQYF. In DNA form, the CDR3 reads TGCGCCAGCAGCTCGGGAGGACAGGGTGGGTCCTACGAGCAGTACTTC. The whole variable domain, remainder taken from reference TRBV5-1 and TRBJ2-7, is KAGVTQTPRYLIKTRGQQVTLSCSPISGHRSVSWYQQTPGQGLQFLFEYFSETQRNKGNFPGRFSGRQFSNSRSEMNVSTLELGDSALYLCASSSGGQGGSYEQYFGPGTRLTVT.

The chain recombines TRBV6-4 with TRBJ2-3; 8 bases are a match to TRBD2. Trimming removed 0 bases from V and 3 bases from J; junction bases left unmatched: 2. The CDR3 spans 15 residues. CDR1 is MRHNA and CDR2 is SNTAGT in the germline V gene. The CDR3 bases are TGTGCCAGCAGTGACTCCGGGGGGGGGACAGATACGCAGTATTTT. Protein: CASSDSGGGTDTQYF.

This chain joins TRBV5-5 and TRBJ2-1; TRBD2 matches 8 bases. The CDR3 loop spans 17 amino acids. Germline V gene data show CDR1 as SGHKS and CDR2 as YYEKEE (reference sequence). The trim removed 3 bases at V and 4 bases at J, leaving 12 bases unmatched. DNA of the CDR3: TGTGCCAGCAGCTCCACTATCCGGGGGGGCCTTTACAATGAGCAGTTCTTC. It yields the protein CASSSTIRGGLYNEQFF.

CDR3 loop: CATMARQGGRDTQYF. CDR3 nucleotides: TGTGCCACCATGGCGCGACAGGGGGGGAGGGATACGCAGTATTTT. The genes are TRBV24-1 and TRBJ2-3; 9 bases line up with TRBD1. V lost 8 bases and J lost 6; bases outside the gene matches: 11. Germline loops: CDR1 KGHDR, CDR2 SFDVKD. This CDR3 spans 15 amino acids.

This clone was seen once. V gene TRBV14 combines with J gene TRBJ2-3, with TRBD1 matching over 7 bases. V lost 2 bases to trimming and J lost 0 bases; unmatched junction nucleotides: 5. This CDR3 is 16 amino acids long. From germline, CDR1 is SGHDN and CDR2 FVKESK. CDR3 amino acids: CASSQWTGSSTDTQYF. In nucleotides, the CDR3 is TGTGCCAGCAGCCAATGGACAGGCTCTAGCACAGATACGCAGTATTTT.

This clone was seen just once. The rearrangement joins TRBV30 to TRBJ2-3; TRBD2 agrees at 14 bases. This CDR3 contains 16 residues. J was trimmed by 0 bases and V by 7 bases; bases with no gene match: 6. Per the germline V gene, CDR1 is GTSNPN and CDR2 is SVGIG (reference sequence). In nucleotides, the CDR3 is TGTGCCTCCCGACTAGCGGGGGGGATAAGCACAGATACGCAGTATTTT. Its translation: CASRLAGGISTDTQYF.

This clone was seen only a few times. The CDR3 sequence: CASSLIGVFAYEQYF. In DNA form, the CDR3 reads TGTGCCAGCAGCTTAATCGGGGTGTTCGCCTACGAGCAGTACTTC. The V call is TRBV7-8, the J call TRBJ2-7; tentative D call: TRBD2 (5 bases). Germline V lookup: CDR1 SGHVS, CDR2 FQNEAQ. The CDR3 spans 15 residues. The germline V and J ends were trimmed by 2 bases and 2 bases, with 13 bases remaining between them.

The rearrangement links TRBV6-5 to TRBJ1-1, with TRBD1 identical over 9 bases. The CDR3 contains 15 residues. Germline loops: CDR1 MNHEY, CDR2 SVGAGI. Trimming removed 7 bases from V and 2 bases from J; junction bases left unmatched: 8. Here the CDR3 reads CASNPGTGSNTEAFF. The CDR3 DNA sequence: TGTGCCAGCAACCCCGGGACAGGGTCAAACACTGAAGCTTTCTTT.

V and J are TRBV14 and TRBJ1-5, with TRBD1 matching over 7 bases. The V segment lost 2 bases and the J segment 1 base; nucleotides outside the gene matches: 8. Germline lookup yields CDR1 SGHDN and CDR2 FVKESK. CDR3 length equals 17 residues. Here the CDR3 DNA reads TGTGCCAGCAGCCAAAGAGGGACAGAAAAGAGCAATCAGCCCCAGCATTTT. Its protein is CASSQRGTEKSNQPQHF.

In DNA form, the CDR3 reads TGTGCCAGCTCACCAGCGCCAGGGGGTGGCTACGAGCAGTACTTC. It specifies CASSPAPGGGYEQYF. The rearrangement uses TRBV18 and TRBJ2-7; TRBD1 aligns across 7 bases. The CDR3 is 15 amino acids. The ends lost 2 bases at V and 3 bases at J; junction bases unmatched: 7. Germline values: CDR1 KGHSH, CDR2 LQKENI.

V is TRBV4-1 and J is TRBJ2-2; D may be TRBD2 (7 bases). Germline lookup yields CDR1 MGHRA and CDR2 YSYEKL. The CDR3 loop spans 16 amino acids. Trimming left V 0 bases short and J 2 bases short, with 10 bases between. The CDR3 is CASSQETGGNTGELFF. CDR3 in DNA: TGCGCCAGCAGCCAAGAAACGGGGGGCAACACCGGGGAGCTGTTTTTT.

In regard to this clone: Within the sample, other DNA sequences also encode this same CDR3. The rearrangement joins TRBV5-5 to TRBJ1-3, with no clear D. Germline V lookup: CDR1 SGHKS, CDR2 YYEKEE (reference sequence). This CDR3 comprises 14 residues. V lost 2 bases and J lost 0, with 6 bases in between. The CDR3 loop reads CASSFGGSGNTIYF. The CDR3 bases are TGTGCCAGCAGCTTCGGCGGCTCTGGAAACACCATATATTTT.

The CDR3 loop reads CASSQERGDTIYF. The CDR3 nucleotides are TGTGCCAGCAGCCAAGAGCGGGGAGACACCATATATTTT. The chain carries TRBV3-1 (or the pseudogene TRBV3-2) and TRBJ1-3, with unresolved D. Germline V CDR1 and CDR2: LGHDT, YNNKEL (reference sequence). The CDR3 has 13 amino acids. Trimming took 0 bases from V and 8 from J, leaving 8 bases between them.

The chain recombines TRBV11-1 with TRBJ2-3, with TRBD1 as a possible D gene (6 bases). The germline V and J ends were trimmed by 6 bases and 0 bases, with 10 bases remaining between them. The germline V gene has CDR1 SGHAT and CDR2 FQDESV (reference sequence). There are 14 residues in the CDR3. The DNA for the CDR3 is TGTGCCAGCAGTGGACAGTACAGCACAGATACGCAGTATTTT. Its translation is CASSGQYSTDTQYF.

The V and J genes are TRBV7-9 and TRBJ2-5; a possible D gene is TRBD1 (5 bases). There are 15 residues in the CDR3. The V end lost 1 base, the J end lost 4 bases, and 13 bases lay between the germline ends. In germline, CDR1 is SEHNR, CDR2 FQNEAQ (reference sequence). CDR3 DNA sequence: TGTGCCAGCAGCTTAGGCAGGGCCTTTGGAGAGACCCAGTACTTC. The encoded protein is CASSLGRAFGETQYF.

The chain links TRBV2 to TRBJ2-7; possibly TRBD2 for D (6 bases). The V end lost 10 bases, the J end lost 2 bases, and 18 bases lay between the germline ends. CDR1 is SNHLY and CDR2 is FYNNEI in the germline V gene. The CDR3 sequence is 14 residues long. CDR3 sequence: CAILLGLKAYEQYF. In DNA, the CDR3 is TGTGCCATCCTTTTGGGACTGAAAGCCTACGAGCAGTACTTC.

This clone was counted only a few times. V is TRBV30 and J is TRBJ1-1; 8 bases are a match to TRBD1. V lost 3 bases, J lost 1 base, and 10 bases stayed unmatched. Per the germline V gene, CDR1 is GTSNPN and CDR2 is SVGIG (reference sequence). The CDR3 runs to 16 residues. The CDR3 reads CAWSKYMGQENTEAFF. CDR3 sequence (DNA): TGTGCCTGGAGCAAATACATGGGACAGGAGAACACTGAAGCTTTCTTT.